The 28 T cell receptor beta chains below all came from one sample that was sequenced in a study of cytomegalovirus exposure and HLA in healthy donors. The PCR employed 60 Vbeta primers together with 13 Jbeta primers. The method was immunoSEQ multiplex PCR; TCRdb's version includes in-frame clones alone and lacks a portion of them. The table shows around 100,000 clones, with 60% to 85% occurring only once. The sample was PBMCs. Receptors originate from a female donor in good health and CMV-seropositive.

The rearrangement joins TRBV6-5 to TRBJ1-2, with D possibly matching TRBD1 (5 bases). Trimming left V 4 bases short and J 4 bases short, with 13 bases between. Germline V gene data show CDR1 as MNHEY and CDR2 as SVGAGI. The CDR3 is 14 residues long. CDR3 DNA sequence: TGTGCCAGCAGTTCTCTGACAGCTGTCTATGGCTACACCTTC. Its translation is CASSSLTAVYGYTF.

The chain joins TRBV14 to TRBJ2-7, with 9 bases identical to TRBD2. Trimming cost V 3 bases and J 8 bases; bases outside gene matches: 8. Germline CDR1 SGHDN, CDR2 FVKESK. The CDR3 runs to 14 residues. CDR3 sequence: CASSHGSGGRKQYF. CDR3 nucleotide sequence: TGTGCCAGCAGCCATGGTAGCGGGGGTCGGAAGCAGTACTTC. Based on the CDR3 plus reference TRBV14 and TRBJ2-7, the full variable domain is EAGVTQFPSHSVIEKGQTVTLRCDPISGHDNLYWYRRVMGKEIKFLLHFVKESKQDESGMPNNRFLAERTGGTYSTLKVQPAELEDSGVYFCASSHGSGGRKQYFGPGTRLTVT.

The sample holds a few counts of this clone. The V and J genes are TRBV5-4 and TRBJ1-5; unclear D gene. The ends were cut back, 4 bases at V and 5 bases at J, with 10 bases in the middle. Germline V gives CDR1 SGHNT, CDR2 YYREEE (reference sequence). The CDR3 spans 13 residues. Here the CDR3 DNA reads TGTGCCAGCAGCATTGACGGGGATCAGCCCCAGCATTTT. Translation: CASSIDGDQPQHF.

Of note for this clone: The same CDR3 also results from other DNA sequences found in this sample. CDR3 in DNA: TGTGCCACCAGCTCCGAGAGGAGGTACGAGCAGTACTTC. Its translation: CATSSERRYEQYF. V usage is TRBV15 and J usage is TRBJ2-7; a possible D gene is TRBD2 (5 bases). Germline V gene lookup returns CDR1 LNHNV and CDR2 YYDKDF (reference sequence). Trimming cost V 5 bases and J 4 bases, with 12 bases left between them. The CDR3 length is 13 residues.

This chain joins TRBV28 and TRBJ1-5, with 7 bases fitting TRBD1. Germline CDR1 reads MDHEN; CDR2 reads SYDVKM. Trimming removed 8 bases from V and 4 bases from J; junction bases left unmatched: 11. This CDR3 has 15 residues. This CDR3 is CASRKKGAGNQPQHF. DNA for the CDR3: TGTGCCAGCCGAAAAAAGGGGGCTGGGAATCAGCCCCAGCATTTT.

On this clone: At one of its ends the junction is not consistent with the germline gene, which may arise from a read error. This chain joins TRBV7-7 and TRBJ2-2; the D gene is possibly TRBD2 (6 bases). Germline CDR1 reads SSHAT; CDR2 reads FNYEAQ (reference sequence). The CDR3 length is 14 residues. CDR3 nucleotides: TGTGCTAGCAGCCAACTGGAGGGCCGGGGGGAGCTGTTTTTT. This codes for CASSQLEGRGELFF.

The rearrangement uses TRBV5-1 and TRBJ1-5, with a weak D call TRBD1 (5 bases). Germline assignment: CDR1 SGHRS and CDR2 YFSETQ. With 2 bases removed from V and 4 bases from J, the gap between germline ends came to 10 bases. This CDR3 is built from 14 residues. In DNA, the CDR3 is TGCGCCAGCAGCTTAATGGGGGGTAATCAGCCCCAGCATTTT. Translating it yields CASSLMGGNQPQHF.

The chain employs TRBV28 and TRBJ2-7; 8 positions agree with TRBD1. The CDR3 loop spans 13 amino acids. Losses at the gene ends were 9 bases for V and 5 bases for J; bases not matched to a gene: 9. Germline-derived CDR1 and CDR2 are MDHEN and SYDVKM. The CDR3 here is CASRTGWKNEQYF. CDR3 nucleotide sequence: TGTGCCAGTAGGACAGGGTGGAAGAACGAGCAGTACTTC.

This clone showed up just once. The chain uses TRBV5-1 and TRBJ1-2; maybe TRBD1 (5 bases). V was cut by 1 base and J by 2 bases, with 15 bases left in between. The germline V gene has CDR1 SGHRS and CDR2 YFSETQ. This CDR3 contains 16 residues. The CDR3 bases are TGCGCCAGCAGCTTGATAGGGAGGGGAAGGAACTATGGCTACACCTTC. Its translation is CASSLIGRGRNYGYTF.

The chain carries TRBV19 and TRBJ1-1; D is undetermined. Germline CDR1 reads LNHDA; CDR2 reads SQIVND (reference sequence). The CDR3 runs 14 residues. V gave up 6 bases and J gave up 6 bases, with 17 bases separating them. This chain's CDR3 is CASRAGNRGPEAFF. As DNA, the CDR3 is TGTGCCAGTAGGGCGGGAAACAGAGGTCCTGAAGCTTTCTTT.

This chain links TRBV2 with TRBJ1-4, with TRBD1 matching over 8 bases. The germline CDR1 and CDR2 sequences are SNHLY and FYNNEI. V shed 8 bases and J 0 bases; nucleotides not matched to a gene: 8. The CDR3 is 16 residues long. The CDR3 DNA follows: TGTGCCAGCTTTGGACAGGGCTATGCAACTAATGAAAAACTGTTTTTT. This sequence encodes CASFGQGYATNEKLFF.

The rearrangement joins TRBV2 to TRBJ2-1; 11 positions match TRBD2. The CDR3 covers 13 residues. Trimming at V came to 3 bases and at J to 11 bases, leaving 3 bases not matched to a gene. Germline loops: CDR1 SNHLY, CDR2 FYNNEI. The CDR3 DNA reads as TGTGCCAGCAGTGAGTCTAGCGGGAGGAAGCAGTTCTTC. Amino acid sequence: CASSESSGRKQFF.

The genes are TRBV2 and TRBJ2-1; 14 bases map to TRBD2. The CDR3 has 16 residues. Germline V gene sequence: CDR1 SNHLY, CDR2 FYNNEI. The junction had 13 bases not matched to a gene; V was cut back by 6 bases and J by 12 bases. This CDR3 is CASRRFSTSGGVGQFF. The CDR3, as DNA: TGTGCCAGCAGGAGGTTTTCGACTAGCGGGGGGGTCGGGCAGTTCTTC. Using reference TRBV2 and TRBJ2-1 for the parts outside the CDR3, the full variable domain is EPEVTQTPSHQVTQMGQEVILRCVPISNHLYFYWYRQILGQKVEFLVSFYNNEISEKSEIFDDQFSVERPDGSNFTLKIRSTKLEDSAMYFCASRRFSTSGGVGQFFGPGTRLTVL.

This clone has only one observation. This sequence joins TRBV11-2 and TRBJ2-5, with 7 positions matching TRBD1. V lost 4 bases, J lost 4 bases, and 6 bases stayed unmatched. CDR1 and CDR2 from the germline V gene are SGHAT and FQNNGV. CDR3 length: 14 residues. CDR3 nucleotides: TGTGCCAGCAGCTCCTCAGGGGGACGAGAGACCCAGTACTTC. It codes for CASSSSGGRETQYF.

This chain uses TRBV6-1 with TRBJ1-4; tentative D call: TRBD1 (6 bases). The CDR3 has 16 residues. Germline V lookup: CDR1 MNHNS, CDR2 SASEGT. V lost 2 bases to trimming and J lost 5 bases, with 15 bases between them. This CDR3 reads CASSERPGQLNEKLFF. The CDR3, as DNA: TGTGCCAGCAGTGAAAGACCGGGACAACTCAATGAAAAACTGTTTTTT.

The genes are TRBV4-3 and TRBJ1-2; perhaps TRBD1 as D (5 bases). V lost 1 base and J lost 7, with 16 bases in between. The germline CDR1 and CDR2 sequences are LGHNA and YSLEER. This CDR3 comprises 15 residues. This CDR3 reads CASSQGGGVFSGYTF. The CDR3, as DNA: TGCGCCAGCAGCCAAGGTGGGGGGGTGTTCAGTGGCTACACCTTC.

The chain recombines TRBV16 with TRBJ1-1; D is undetermined. The CDR3 is 14 residues long. Germline values: CDR1 KGHSY, CDR2 FQNENV. Deletions cut 4 bases from V and 2 bases from J, with 11 bases between. DNA for the CDR3: TGTGCCAGCAGCCGCCAAACAGAAAACACTGAAGCTTTCTTT. Protein: CASSRQTENTEAFF.

The chain employs TRBV27 and TRBJ1-1, with D maybe TRBD1 (5 bases). V was trimmed by 6 bases and J by 4 bases, leaving 18 bases between them. The CDR3 runs 15 residues. From germline, CDR1 is MNHEY and CDR2 SMNVEV (reference sequence). This CDR3 reads CASSPATGRATEAFF. Here the CDR3 DNA reads TGTGCCAGCAGCCCAGCTACGGGCAGGGCCACTGAAGCTTTCTTT.

This clone occurred a few times. This sequence joins TRBV5-4 and TRBJ1-3; D not certain. CDR3 length equals 17 residues. Trimming removed 2 bases at V and 4 bases at J, with 19 bases between. Germline V gene data show CDR1 as SGHNT and CDR2 as YYREEE (reference sequence). The CDR3 is CASSFGEPTYRGNTIYF. The CDR3 DNA is TGTGCCAGCAGCTTCGGGGAGCCAACATACCGCGGAAACACCATATATTTT.

V and J are TRBV4-3 and TRBJ2-5; 9 bases match TRBD2. The CDR3 length is 15 residues. CDR1 and CDR2 (germline): LGHNA, YSLEER. V shed 4 bases, J shed 5 bases, and the junction held 8 bases outside the gene matches. CDR3 coding DNA: TGCGCCAGCAGCCGTTCCGGCGGGAGGGGGGAGACCCAGTACTTC. This encodes CASSRSGGRGETQYF.

V and J are TRBV27 and TRBJ2-7; 7 bases are shared with TRBD1. Germline values: CDR1 MNHEY, CDR2 SMNVEV (reference sequence). This CDR3 region has 14 residues. V shed 1 base, J shed 4 bases, and the junction held 4 bases outside the gene matches. CDR3 DNA sequence: TGTGCCAGCAGTTTATGGGACAGAGCTTACGAGCAGTACTTC. It encodes CASSLWDRAYEQYF.

This chain links TRBV29-1 with TRBJ2-7; weak D call: TRBD1 (5 bases). The ends were cut back, 6 bases at V and 3 bases at J, with 12 bases in the middle. The CDR3 consists of 12 residues. Germline V CDR1 and CDR2: SQVTM, ANQGSEA. In nucleotides, the CDR3 is TGCAGCGTCACGACAGCCCACTACGAGCAGTACTTC. Encoded protein: CSVTTAHYEQYF.

In its sample, this clone was seen a few times. V is TRBV6-1 and J is TRBJ1-1; possible D gene TRBD1, 6 bases. V was cut by 7 bases and J by 5 bases, with 17 bases left in between. Looked up from germline, CDR1 is MNHNS and CDR2 is SASEGT. CDR3 length: 14 residues. Written as DNA, the CDR3 is TGTGCCAGCACAAAACCCGGGACAAGAACTGAAGCTTTCTTT. Its protein product is CASTKPGTRTEAFF.

The V gene is TRBV6-1, the J gene TRBJ1-6, with TRBD1 identical over 11 bases. This CDR3 spans 16 amino acids. V lost 1 base and J lost 6; bases outside the gene matches: 2. In germline, CDR1 is MNHNS, CDR2 SASEGT. CDR3 nucleotides: TGTGCCAGCAGTGAAGATGGACAGGGGGCTAATTCACCCCTCCACTTT. Encoded protein: CASSEDGQGANSPLHF.

The chain carries TRBV30 and TRBJ2-2, with D hard to call. The ends were cut back, 5 bases at V and 8 bases at J, with 9 bases in the middle. The CDR3 length is 11 residues. Germline V gives CDR1 GTSNPN, CDR2 SVGIG (reference sequence). This chain's CDR3 is CAWAIKGELFF. In nucleotides, the CDR3 is TGTGCCTGGGCGATAAAGGGGGAGCTGTTTTTT.

This chain joins TRBV7-2 and TRBJ2-7, with TRBD1 matching 8 bases. Trimming removed 1 base from V and 5 bases from J; junction bases left unmatched: 7. Germline V lookup: CDR1 SGHTA, CDR2 FQGNSA. This CDR3 has 15 amino acids. The CDR3 protein is CASSLVGTGPDEQYF. The CDR3 DNA is TGTGCCAGCAGCTTAGTAGGGACAGGCCCCGACGAGCAGTACTTC.

This clone was counted a single time. CDR3 sequence: CASSPPRQGTNEQYF. The CDR3 DNA follows: TGCGCCAGCAGCCCGCCGCGACAGGGTACCAACGAGCAGTACTTC. The V and J genes are TRBV5-1 and TRBJ2-7; 7 bases match TRBD1. The germline V gene encodes CDR1 SGHRS and CDR2 YFSETQ. This CDR3 is 15 amino acids long. Trimming took 4 bases from V and 5 from J; bases not matched to a gene: 12. The whole variable domain, remainder taken from reference TRBV5-1 and TRBJ2-7, is KAGVTQTPRYLIKTRGQQVTLSCSPISGHRSVSWYQQTPGQGLQFLFEYFSETQRNKGNFPGRFSGRQFSNSRSEMNVSTLELGDSALYLCASSPPRQGTNEQYFGPGTRLTVT.

The gene calls are TRBV10-3 and TRBJ2-3; D may be TRBD2 (5 bases). Deletions cut 4 bases from V and 5 bases from J, with 10 bases between. CDR3 length equals 13 residues. From germline, CDR1 is ENHRY and CDR2 SYGVKD. This CDR3 is CAISAGVLDTQYF. CDR3 DNA sequence: TGTGCCATCAGTGCCGGGGTCCTAGATACGCAGTATTTT.